The next 22 T cell receptor beta chains were all read from a single sample in a study of CD8+CD57+ T cells in acquired aplastic anemia. CD8+CD57+ cell expansion, shown by flow cytometry, had occurred in the patients selected for sequencing. TCR beta VDJ and CDR3 profiles were obtained from a genomic DNA template. TCRdb re-analysed the reads in MiXCR, keeping a single row per CDR3 protein. The data contain approximately 150,000 distinct CDR3 sequences, about 64% of them singletons. Sequencing input: sorted CD4+, CD8+, or CD8+CD57+ T cells (not recorded which) from PBMCs. Every receptor here comes from a human donor with aplastic anemia.

The rearrangement uses TRBV2 and TRBJ2-2, with unresolved D. CDR1 is SNHLY, CDR2 FYNNEI, per germline. This CDR3 has 14 amino acids. V was cut by 6 bases and J by 5 bases, with 13 bases left in between. The CDR3 loop reads CASSQVQGTGELFF. The CDR3 DNA sequence: TGTGCCAGCAGCCAAGTTCAAGGTACCGGGGAGCTGTTTTTT.

This sequence joins TRBV6-6 and TRBJ1-1; D may be TRBD1 (5 bases). V was trimmed by 1 base and J by 7 bases, leaving 7 bases between them. This CDR3 is built from 12 residues. The germline gives CDR1 MNHNY, CDR2 SVGAGI (reference sequence). CDR3 sequence reads: CASSYFRDEAFF. CDR3 coding DNA: TGTGCCAGCAGTTACTTCAGGGATGAAGCTTTCTTT.

The chain is built from TRBV19 and TRBJ2-5; 8 nucleotides agree with TRBD1. With V trimmed by 4 bases and J by 2 bases, 6 bases remained unmatched. CDR3 length: 15 residues. Germline assignment: CDR1 LNHDA and CDR2 SQIVND (reference sequence). For the CDR3, the DNA is TGTGCCAGTAGTAGAGGACAGGGCCTGCAAGAGACCCAGTACTTC. It encodes CASSRGQGLQETQYF.

As regards this clonotype: The junction differs from germline at one of its ends, possibly a read error. The gene calls are TRBV10-1 and TRBJ2-7; D possibly uses TRBD1 or TRBD2 (5 bases each). Per the germline V gene, CDR1 is WNHNN and CDR2 is SYGVQD (reference sequence). This CDR3 is 14 amino acids long. In nucleotides, the CDR3 is TGTGCCAGTAGTATCGGGACGGCCGCCTACGAGCAGTACTTC. This codes for CASSIGTAAYEQYF.

This chain uses TRBV14 with TRBJ2-7; D not certain. The CDR3 has 15 amino acids. V gave up 1 base and J gave up 4 bases, with 14 bases separating them. Per germline, CDR1 SGHDN and CDR2 FVKESK. The CDR3 loop reads CASSQVRDRRYEQYF. The CDR3, as DNA: TGTGCCAGCAGCCAAGTAAGGGATCGGAGATACGAGCAGTACTTC.

The V and J genes are TRBV20-1 and TRBJ2-5; TRBD2 matches 7 bases. The V gene end was trimmed by 4 bases and the J gene end by 4 bases; junction bases not matched to a gene: 3. CDR3 length: 12 amino acids. The germline gives CDR1 DFQATT, CDR2 SNEGSKA (reference sequence). The chain's CDR3 is CSATSGAETQYF. The CDR3 nucleotides are TGCAGTGCTACCAGCGGGGCAGAGACCCAGTACTTC.

The genes are TRBV28 and TRBJ2-7; 7 bases line up with TRBD2. The CDR3 is 15 residues long. The germline gives CDR1 MDHEN, CDR2 SYDVKM. The V segment lost 6 bases and the J segment 3 bases; nucleotides outside the gene matches: 11. The DNA for the CDR3 is TGTGCCAGCAGCCCCCGGGGGGAGAGGAACTACGAGCAGTACTTC. Protein sequence: CASSPRGERNYEQYF.

A single count supports this clonotype. The gene calls are TRBV5-1 and TRBJ2-1; no reliable D call. CDR1 and CDR2 (germline): SGHRS, YFSETQ. This CDR3 has 12 amino acids. Deletions cut 6 bases from V and 10 bases from J, with 14 bases between. Here the CDR3 reads CASNSQSREQFF. Written as DNA, the CDR3 is TGCGCCAGCAACTCGCAGAGTAGAGAGCAGTTCTTC. The full variable domain, in which reference TRBV5-1 and TRBJ2-1 provide the parts outside the CDR3, is KAGVTQTPRYLIKTRGQQVTLSCSPISGHRSVSWYQQTPGQGLQFLFEYFSETQRNKGNFPGRFSGRQFSNSRSEMNVSTLELGDSALYLCASNSQSREQFFGPGTRLTVL.

V is TRBV7-9 and J is TRBJ2-2, with D perhaps assigned TRBD1 or TRBD2 (7 bases each). The V end was cut by 8 bases, the J end by 5 bases, with 12 bases between. The germline V gene encodes CDR1 SEHNR and CDR2 FQNEAQ (reference sequence). This CDR3 region has 13 residues. CDR3 amino acids: CASAGGETGELFF. The CDR3 region has the DNA TGTGCCAGCGCAGGGGGGGAGACCGGGGAGCTGTTTTTT.

The chain couples TRBV15 to TRBJ2-2; D perhaps matches TRBD2 (5 bases). Per germline, CDR1 LNHNV and CDR2 YYDKDF (reference sequence). This CDR3 has 18 amino acids. V lost 3 bases to trimming and J lost 6 bases, with 23 bases between them. The CDR3 is CATSSGVTSGFFAGELFF. CDR3 in DNA: TGTGCCACCAGCAGTGGAGTTACTTCGGGGTTTTTCGCCGGGGAGCTGTTTTTT.

J is TRBJ2-3 and V is TRBV6-5; the D gene is possibly TRBD2 (7 bases). The CDR3 runs to 15 residues. CDR1 and CDR2 from the germline V gene are MNHEY and SVGAGI. V lost 7 bases and J lost 3, with 17 bases in between. The CDR3 DNA sequence: TGTGCCAGCAAGGGGGGAGGGGAGAATACAGATACGCAGTATTTT. This sequence encodes CASKGGGENTDTQYF.

This rearrangement joins TRBV7-3 to TRBJ2-3; the match to TRBD2 covers 9 bases. This CDR3 region has 16 residues. Germline V lookup: CDR1 SGHTA, CDR2 FQGTGA. Trimming took 6 bases from V and 4 from J; bases not matched to a gene: 11. The CDR3 nucleotides are TGTGCCAGCAGTCAGTATAGCGGGGGAGGCGCAGATACGCAGTATTTT. This translates into CASSQYSGGGADTQYF.

A word on this clonotype: This may arise from a read error, as a much more abundant clone is one base away. The V gene is TRBV10-3, the J gene TRBJ2-7; 9 bases are shared with TRBD1. Germline trimming cut 5 bases from V and 3 bases from J; bases unmatched to any gene: 8. The CDR3 is made up of 15 amino acids. Germline-derived CDR1 and CDR2 are ENHRY and SYGVKD. CDR3 loop: CAISLRDRASYEQYF. The CDR3 nucleotides are TGTGCCATCAGTCTGCGGGACAGGGCCAGCTACGAGCAGTACTTC.

For the CDR3, the DNA is TGTGCCAGCAGTTACGACAACACTGAAGCTTTCTTT. Protein: CASSYDNTEAFF. The J gene is TRBJ1-1, the V gene TRBV6-6; D not certain. Germline CDR1 MNHNY, CDR2 SVGAGI (reference sequence). The V end lost 2 bases, the J end lost 2 bases, and 3 bases lay between the germline ends. The CDR3 extends over 12 amino acids.

The chain uses TRBV7-9 and TRBJ2-7, with D tentatively TRBD1 (5 bases). This CDR3 contains 14 residues. CDR1 is SEHNR and CDR2 is FQNEAQ in the germline V gene (reference sequence). The ends were cut back, 1 base at V and 5 bases at J, with 12 bases in the middle. CDR3 region: CASSLVPGLDEQYF. DNA for the CDR3: TGTGCCAGCAGCTTAGTCCCAGGGCTAGACGAGCAGTACTTC. The complete variable domain, with remaining parts taken from reference TRBV7-9 and TRBJ2-7, reads DTGVSQNPRHKITKRGQNVTFRCDPISEHNRLYWYRQTLGQGPEFLTYFQNEAQLEKSRLLSDRFSAERPKGSFSTLEIQRTEQGDSAMYLCASSLVPGLDEQYFGPGTRLTVT.

V and J are TRBV7-9 and TRBJ2-1; tentative D call: TRBD2 (7 bases). The V end lost 5 bases, the J end lost 8 bases, and 13 bases lay between the germline ends. The CDR3 has 13 amino acids. CDR1 is SEHNR and CDR2 is FQNEAQ in the germline V gene (reference sequence). The CDR3 DNA reads TGTGCCAGCAGCACCCAAGGGGGGGATGAGCAGTTCTTC. It is translated as CASSTQGGDEQFF.

The gene calls are TRBV7-2 and TRBJ2-5; no clear D gene. V lost 2 bases and J 0 bases, leaving 7 bases between the germline ends. The CDR3 length is 14 residues. The germline V gene encodes CDR1 SGHTA and CDR2 FQGNSA. The DNA for the CDR3 is TGTGCCAGCAGCTTACTGGCGGACCAAGAGACCCAGTACTTC. Translation gives CASSLLADQETQYF.

This chain uses TRBV6-4 with TRBJ2-4; no clear D. This CDR3 contains 9 residues. CDR1 and CDR2 (germline): MRHNA, SNTAGT. Deletions cut 5 bases from V and 14 bases from J, with 7 bases between. The CDR3 spells CASSPSEYF. The CDR3 coding sequence is TGTGCCAGCAGTCCGAGTGAGTACTTC.

The chain has TRBV2 and TRBJ2-7; possibly TRBD1 for D (5 bases). V was pared by 2 bases and J by 1 base, with 9 bases between. Germline lookup yields CDR1 SNHLY and CDR2 FYNNEI. This CDR3 is 14 amino acids long. The chain's CDR3 is CASSEQGYSYEQYF. Here the CDR3 DNA reads TGTGCCAGCAGTGAACAGGGATATTCCTACGAGCAGTACTTC.

The chain combines TRBV12-3 or TRBV12-4 with TRBJ1-2; D is possibly TRBD1 (5 bases). CDR3 length: 14 amino acids. The V end was cut by 10 bases, the J end by 8 bases, with 23 bases between. The chain's CDR3 is CAIFPREKNDGYTF. The CDR3 nucleotides read TGTGCCATCTTCCCCAGGGAGAAAAACGACGGCTACACCTTC.

The chain uses TRBV2 and TRBJ2-5; the D is unclear. The germline V gene encodes CDR1 SNHLY and CDR2 FYNNEI. This CDR3 has 14 amino acids. V shed 6 bases and J shed 4 bases, with 15 bases lying between them. The CDR3 spells CASSRNSGRETQYF. In DNA, the CDR3 is TGTGCCAGCAGCCGCAATTCCGGCCGAGAGACCCAGTACTTC.

This clonotype has more than one count but fewer than ten. This chain links TRBV20-1 with TRBJ2-3; D is undetermined. CDR1 and CDR2 (germline): DFQATT, SNEGSKA (reference sequence). There are 13 residues in the CDR3. The V end was cut by 1 base, the J end by 4 bases, with 9 bases between. The CDR3 DNA is TGCAGTGCTAGAGTTGAGCCCCCAGATACGCAGTATTTT. Amino acid sequence: CSARVEPPDTQYF.